A single T cell receptor beta chain is shown here with its context. The target of this receptor is not known. Nothing much larger sits one base from this clone, and base qualities are not available. These data originate in a study of blood T cell repertoires in COVID-19 (dated by TCRdb to 2019 to 2021). General notes on the study: Samples covering the acute and convalescent phases of COVID-19 were provided by collaborators in the United States, Italy and Spain. Where available, HLA class I and class II types were taken from metadata supplied by the sample provider and were not determined by assay-based typing. Samples were obtained from the ongoing ImmuneRACE study (first 160 participants) and from 1,200 or so subjects provided by 6 global collaborators. A freely available public database, intended as a resource for researchers studying the immune response to SARS-CoV-2, is where the repertoires were released. Deeply sampled blood TCRbeta repertoires from subjects exposed to, actively infected with, or recovered from COVID-19 were included in the dataset. A de-identified subject ID, COVID-19 status, age in years and sex were almost always included in the sample metadata. The material from the prospective study consisted of cDNA or gDNA derived from T cells, B-cell-depleted T cells, or PBMCs.

The immunoSEQ Assay, a bias-controlled multiplex PCR, was used to amplify TCRbeta CDR3 regions from genomic DNA. Processing in the source paper ran as follows. The number of nucleated cells in each sample was estimated from the amplification of reference gene primers within the assay. To quantify the absolute abundance of each unique TCRbeta CDR3 rearrangement, sequence reads were collapsed and filtered. For each sample, productive Simpson clonality was calculated as the square root of Simpson's diversity index across productive rearrangements. TCRdb re-hosts the immuneACCESS table, in-frame sequences only. Its copies lack some clones; in the studies checked, an unresolved V gene accounts for under half of them, and the cause for the rest is not known. That table gives V, J and clone size, and the DNA gave D and trimming. This sample lists about 72,000 clones; about nine tenths were detected once. The ten largest clones capture approximately 14% of the sample.

Broader findings and caveats from the paper: The quantity of clinical and demographic metadata differed by source and by participant and was supplied without curation.

Whole blood was collected in K2EDTA tubes by collaborating institutions according to the institutions' own protocols. Collaborator samples were shipped for TCRbeta analysis as frozen whole blood, isolated PBMCs, or DNA extracted from either sample type. The clonotype comes from a woman aged 60-70 years with acute or convalescent COVID-19. Input material: peripheral blood.

This receptor has the CDR3 CATSGGVPFDEQYF. The bases are TGCGCCACATCGGGGGGGGTCCCGTTCGACGAGCAGTACTTC. The sequence is built from TRBV10-2 and TRBJ2-7; 8 junctional bases match TRBD2. The germline V gene gives CDR1 as WSHSY and CDR2 as SAAADI. Here V drops 10 bases and J drops 5 bases, and the junction holds 13 bases not matched to any gene. The cysteine opens and the phenylalanine closes a CDR3 of 14 amino acids. Only CDR3 DNA remains: 42 bases, in frame from the first base.